The clone carrying this T cell receptor beta chain has a single count. Trimming took 1 base from V and 3 from J; bases not matched to a gene: 6. From germline, CDR1 is LNHDA and CDR2 SQIVND (reference sequence). The CDR3 spans 17 residues. The sample comes from a study of blood T cell repertoires in COVID-19. Study in general: There were acute and convalescent COVID-19 samples, and they came from the United States, Italy and Spain.

The assay was immunoSEQ multiplex PCR, and TCRdb's table has in-frame clones only and misses some. The sample includes approximately 250,000 clones, approximately 84% of them seen just once. The sequence was collected from a human donor in a cohort sampled during active COVID-19. What was sequenced was peripheral blood. The rearrangement joins TRBV19 to TRBJ2-1; 10 positions match TRBD2. Here the CDR3 DNA reads TGTGCCAGTAGTATAGTACTAGCGGGAACAAACTACAATGAGCAGTTCTTC. Its translation is CASSIVLAGTNYNEQFF.